This record looks at one T cell receptor (beta chain) sequence and its context. V lost 1 base and J lost 2, with 14 bases in between. There are 15 residues in the CDR3. CDR1 and CDR2 from the germline V gene are GTSNPN and SVGIG (reference sequence). This sample is drawn from a study of control samples from healthy donors and cancer patients. Data came from immunoSEQ multiplex PCR; TCRdb stores just in-frame clones and leaves some out. The table lists more than 120,000 clones, 80% to 95% of them singletons, with approximately 2.9% in the top ten. The source of this sequence is a man aged 25-45 years in good health. The chain carries TRBV30 and TRBJ1-2, with D perhaps matching TRBD1 (6 bases). Material for sequencing was blood. This CDR3 is CAWSGRGSSNYGYTF. The CDR3 nucleotides read TGTGCCTGGAGTGGCAGGGGTTCATCCAACTATGGCTACACCTTC.